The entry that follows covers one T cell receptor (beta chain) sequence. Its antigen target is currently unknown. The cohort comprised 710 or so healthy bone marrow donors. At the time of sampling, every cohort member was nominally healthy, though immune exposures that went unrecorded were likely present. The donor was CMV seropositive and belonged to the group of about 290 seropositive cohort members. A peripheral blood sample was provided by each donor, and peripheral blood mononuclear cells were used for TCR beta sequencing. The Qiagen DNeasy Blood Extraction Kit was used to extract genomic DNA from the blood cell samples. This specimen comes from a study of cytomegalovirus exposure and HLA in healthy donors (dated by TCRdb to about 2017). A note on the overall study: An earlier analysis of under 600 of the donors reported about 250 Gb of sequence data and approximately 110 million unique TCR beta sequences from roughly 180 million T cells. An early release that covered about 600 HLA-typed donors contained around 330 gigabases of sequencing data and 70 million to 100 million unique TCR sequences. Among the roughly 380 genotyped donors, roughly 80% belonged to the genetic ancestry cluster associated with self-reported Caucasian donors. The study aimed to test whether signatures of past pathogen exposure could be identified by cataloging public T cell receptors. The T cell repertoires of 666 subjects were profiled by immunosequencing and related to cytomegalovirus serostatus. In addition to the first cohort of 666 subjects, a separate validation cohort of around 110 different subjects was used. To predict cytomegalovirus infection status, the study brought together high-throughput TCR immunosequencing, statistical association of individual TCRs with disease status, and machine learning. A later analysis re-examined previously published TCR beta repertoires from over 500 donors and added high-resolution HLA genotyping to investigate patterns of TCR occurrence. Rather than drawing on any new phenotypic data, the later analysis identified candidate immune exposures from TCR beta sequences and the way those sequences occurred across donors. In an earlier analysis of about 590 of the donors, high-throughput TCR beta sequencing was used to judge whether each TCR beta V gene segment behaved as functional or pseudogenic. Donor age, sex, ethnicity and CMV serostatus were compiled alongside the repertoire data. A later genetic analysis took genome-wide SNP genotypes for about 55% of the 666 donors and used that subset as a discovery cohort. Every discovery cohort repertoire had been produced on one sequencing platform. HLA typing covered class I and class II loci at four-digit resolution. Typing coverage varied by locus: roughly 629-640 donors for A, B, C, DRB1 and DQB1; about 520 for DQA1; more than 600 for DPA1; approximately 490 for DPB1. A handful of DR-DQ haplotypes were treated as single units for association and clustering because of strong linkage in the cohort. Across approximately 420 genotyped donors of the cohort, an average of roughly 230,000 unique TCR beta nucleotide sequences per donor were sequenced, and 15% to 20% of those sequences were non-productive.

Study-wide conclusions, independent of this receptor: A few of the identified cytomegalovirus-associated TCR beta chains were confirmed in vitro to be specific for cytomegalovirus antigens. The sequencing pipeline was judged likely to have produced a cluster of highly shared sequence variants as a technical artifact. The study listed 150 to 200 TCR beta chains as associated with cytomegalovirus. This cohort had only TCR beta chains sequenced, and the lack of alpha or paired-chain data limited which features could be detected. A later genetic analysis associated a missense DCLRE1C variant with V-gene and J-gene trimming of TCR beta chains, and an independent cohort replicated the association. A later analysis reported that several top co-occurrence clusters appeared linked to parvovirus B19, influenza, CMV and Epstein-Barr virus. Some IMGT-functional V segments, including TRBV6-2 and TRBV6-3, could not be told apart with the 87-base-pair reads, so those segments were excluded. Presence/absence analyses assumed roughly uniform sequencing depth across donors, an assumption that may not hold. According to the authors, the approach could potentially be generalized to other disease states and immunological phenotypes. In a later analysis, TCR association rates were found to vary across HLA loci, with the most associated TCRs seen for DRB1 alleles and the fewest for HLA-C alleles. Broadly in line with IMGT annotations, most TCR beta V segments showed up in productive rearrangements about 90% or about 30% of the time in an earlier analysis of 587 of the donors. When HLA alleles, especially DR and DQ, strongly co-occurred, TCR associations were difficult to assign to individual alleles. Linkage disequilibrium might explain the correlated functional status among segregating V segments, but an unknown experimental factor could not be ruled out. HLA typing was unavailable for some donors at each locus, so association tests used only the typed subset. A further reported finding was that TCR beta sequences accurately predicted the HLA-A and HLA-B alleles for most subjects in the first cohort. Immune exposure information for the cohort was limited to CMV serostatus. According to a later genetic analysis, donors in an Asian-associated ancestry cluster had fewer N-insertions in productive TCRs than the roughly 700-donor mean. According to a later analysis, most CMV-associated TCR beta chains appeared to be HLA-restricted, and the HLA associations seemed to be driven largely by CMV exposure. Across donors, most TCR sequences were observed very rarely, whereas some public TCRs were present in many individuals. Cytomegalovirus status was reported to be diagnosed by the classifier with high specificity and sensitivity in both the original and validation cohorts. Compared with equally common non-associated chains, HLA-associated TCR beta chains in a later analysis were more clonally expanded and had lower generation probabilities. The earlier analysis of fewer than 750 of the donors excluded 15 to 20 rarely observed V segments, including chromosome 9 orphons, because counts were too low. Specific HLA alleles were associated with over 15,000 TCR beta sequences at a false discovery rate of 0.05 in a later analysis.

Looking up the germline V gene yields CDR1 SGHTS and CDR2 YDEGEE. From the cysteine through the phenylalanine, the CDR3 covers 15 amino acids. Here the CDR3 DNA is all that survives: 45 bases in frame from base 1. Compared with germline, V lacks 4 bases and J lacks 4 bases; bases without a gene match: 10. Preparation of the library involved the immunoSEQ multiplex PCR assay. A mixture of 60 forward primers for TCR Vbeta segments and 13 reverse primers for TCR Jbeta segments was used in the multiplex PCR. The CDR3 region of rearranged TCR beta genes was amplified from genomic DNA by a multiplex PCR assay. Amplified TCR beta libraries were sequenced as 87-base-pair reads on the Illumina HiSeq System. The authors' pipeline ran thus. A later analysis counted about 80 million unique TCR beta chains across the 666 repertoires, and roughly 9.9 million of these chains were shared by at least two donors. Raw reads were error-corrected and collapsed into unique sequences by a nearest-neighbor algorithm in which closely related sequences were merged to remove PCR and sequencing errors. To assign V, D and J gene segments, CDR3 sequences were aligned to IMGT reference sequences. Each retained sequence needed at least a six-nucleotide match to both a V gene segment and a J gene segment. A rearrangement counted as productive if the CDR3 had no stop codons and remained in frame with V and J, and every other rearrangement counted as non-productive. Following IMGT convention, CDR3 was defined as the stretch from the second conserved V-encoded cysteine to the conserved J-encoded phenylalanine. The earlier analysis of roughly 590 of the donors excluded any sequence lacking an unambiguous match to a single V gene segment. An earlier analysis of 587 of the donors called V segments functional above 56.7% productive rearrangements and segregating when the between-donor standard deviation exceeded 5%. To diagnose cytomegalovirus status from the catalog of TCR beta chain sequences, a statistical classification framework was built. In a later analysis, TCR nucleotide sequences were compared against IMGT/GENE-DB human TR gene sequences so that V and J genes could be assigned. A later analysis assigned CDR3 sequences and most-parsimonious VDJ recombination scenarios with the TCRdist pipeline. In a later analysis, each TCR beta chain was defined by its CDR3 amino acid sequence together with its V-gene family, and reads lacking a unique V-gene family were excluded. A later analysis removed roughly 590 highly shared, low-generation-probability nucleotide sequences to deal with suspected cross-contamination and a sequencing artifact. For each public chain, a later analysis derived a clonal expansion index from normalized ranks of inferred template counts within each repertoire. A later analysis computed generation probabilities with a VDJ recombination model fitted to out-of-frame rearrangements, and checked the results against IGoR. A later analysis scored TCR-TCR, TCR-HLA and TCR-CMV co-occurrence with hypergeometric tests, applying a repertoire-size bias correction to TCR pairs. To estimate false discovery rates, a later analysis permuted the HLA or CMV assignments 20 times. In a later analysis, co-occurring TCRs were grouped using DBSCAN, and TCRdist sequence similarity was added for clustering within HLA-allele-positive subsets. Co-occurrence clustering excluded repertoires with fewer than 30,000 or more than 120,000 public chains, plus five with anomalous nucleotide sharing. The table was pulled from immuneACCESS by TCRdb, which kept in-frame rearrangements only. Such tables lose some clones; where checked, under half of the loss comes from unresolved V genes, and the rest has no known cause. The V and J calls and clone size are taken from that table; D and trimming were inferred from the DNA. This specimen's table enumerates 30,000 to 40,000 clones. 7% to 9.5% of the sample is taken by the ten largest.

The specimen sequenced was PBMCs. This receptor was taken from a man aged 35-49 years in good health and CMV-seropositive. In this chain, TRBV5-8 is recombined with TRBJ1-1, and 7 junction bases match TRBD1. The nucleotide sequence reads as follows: TGTGCCAGCAGCAACTACAGGGGAGTCAGCACTGAAGCTTTCTTT. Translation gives CASSNYRGVSTEAFF.